Following are 9 T cell receptor beta chains from one sample sequenced in a study of breast tumors, draining lymph nodes, adjacent tissues. Axillary draining lymph nodes of breast cancer patients supplied the node samples. Each CDR3 protein is one row after TCRdb ran MiXCR on the multiplex PCR reads. The table records approximately 300,000 distinct CDR3 sequences, around 30% of them present only once. Sequencing used axillary lymph node tissue. These receptors all stem from a female donor with breast cancer. Some clones in this sample may be carry-over from other donors' samples.

This clonotype came up many times. The genes are TRBV15 and TRBJ2-7; D is perhaps TRBD1 (7 bases). This CDR3 contains 14 residues. V lost 1 base and J lost 3, with 10 bases in between. The V gene's germline CDR1 is LNHNV and CDR2 YYDKDF (reference sequence). CDR3 nucleotides: TGTGCCACCAGCAGAGTCCAGGGGGGCTACGAGCAGTACTTC. Translation: CATSRVQGGYEQYF.

The V gene is TRBV6-2 or TRBV6-3, the J gene TRBJ1-2, with 7 bases lining up with TRBD1. The length of the CDR3 is 16 residues. Germline values: CDR1 MNHEY, CDR2 SVGEGT. Trimming removed 7 bases from V and 2 bases from J; junction bases left unmatched: 13. The CDR3 reads CASNGQPGQSNYGYTF. The CDR3 bases are TGTGCCAGCAATGGACAGCCGGGACAGTCGAACTATGGCTACACCTTC.

In the case of this clonotype: With a much larger clone just one base away, this may be a read error. The V call is TRBV9, the J call TRBJ1-2, with D possibly being TRBD1 (5 bases). The germline V and J ends were trimmed by 3 bases and 5 bases, with 11 bases remaining between them. Germline CDR1 is SGDLS and CDR2 is YYNGEE. CDR3 length equals 13 residues. The CDR3 spells CASSAAGRYGYTF. CDR3 DNA sequence: TGTGCCAGCAGCGCCGCAGGGAGGTATGGCTACACCTTC.

The sample holds many counts of this clonotype. This rearrangement joins TRBV11-2 to TRBJ2-1; TRBD1 agrees at 7 bases. Per germline, CDR1 SGHAT and CDR2 FQNNGV. This CDR3 has 15 amino acids. The V segment lost 3 bases and the J segment 4 bases; nucleotides outside the gene matches: 6. The CDR3 DNA follows: TGTGCCAGCAGCTTTAGGACAGGAAGTTACAATGAGCAGTTCTTC. Translated, it gives CASSFRTGSYNEQFF.

The chain carries TRBV11-2 and TRBJ2-5; D might be TRBD1 (7 bases). Germline V CDR1 and CDR2: SGHAT, FQNNGV. This CDR3 is 13 amino acids long. The germline V and J ends were trimmed by 6 bases and 7 bases, with 15 bases remaining between them. The CDR3 spells CASRVTGRGTQYF. CDR3 DNA sequence: TGTGCCAGCAGGGTGACAGGGCGGGGGACCCAGTACTTC.

In its sample, this clonotype was seen many times. The rearrangement joins TRBV12-3 or TRBV12-4 to TRBJ1-3; D perhaps matches TRBD1 (6 bases). V dropped 2 bases and J dropped 2 bases, with 10 bases sitting between them. The length of the CDR3 is 15 residues. The CDR3 nucleotides read TGTGCCAGCAGTTTACAGGGGTTAGCTGGAAACACCATATATTTT. It codes for CASSLQGLAGNTIYF.

This clonotype appeared a few times. The rearrangement links TRBV30 to TRBJ1-2; 10 nucleotides agree with TRBD1. The trim removed 3 bases at V and 4 bases at J, leaving 5 bases unmatched. Germline V gene sequence: CDR1 GTSNPN, CDR2 SVGIG (reference sequence). The CDR3 runs 14 residues. DNA for the CDR3: TGTGCCTGGAGCACGGGACAGGGGATCTATGGCTACACCTTC. Translated: CAWSTGQGIYGYTF.

This clonotype came up a few times. V gene TRBV27 combines with J gene TRBJ1-4; 8 bases match TRBD1. Losses at the gene ends were 5 bases for V and 6 bases for J; bases not matched to a gene: 5. Germline loops: CDR1 MNHEY, CDR2 SMNVEV (reference sequence). The CDR3 is made up of 14 amino acids. CDR3 region: CASSRTGYDEKLFF. CDR3 sequence (DNA): TGTGCCAGCAGTCGGACAGGGTATGATGAAAAACTGTTTTTT.

This clonotype was detected ten times or more. The V call is TRBV28, the J call TRBJ2-5; D remains ambiguous. Trimming stripped 6 bases from V and 3 bases from J, with 8 bases between. The CDR3 extends over 12 amino acids. Germline CDR1 MDHEN, CDR2 SYDVKM. The CDR3 is CASRTIKETQYF. The CDR3 DNA reads as TGTGCCAGCAGGACAATCAAAGAGACCCAGTACTTC.